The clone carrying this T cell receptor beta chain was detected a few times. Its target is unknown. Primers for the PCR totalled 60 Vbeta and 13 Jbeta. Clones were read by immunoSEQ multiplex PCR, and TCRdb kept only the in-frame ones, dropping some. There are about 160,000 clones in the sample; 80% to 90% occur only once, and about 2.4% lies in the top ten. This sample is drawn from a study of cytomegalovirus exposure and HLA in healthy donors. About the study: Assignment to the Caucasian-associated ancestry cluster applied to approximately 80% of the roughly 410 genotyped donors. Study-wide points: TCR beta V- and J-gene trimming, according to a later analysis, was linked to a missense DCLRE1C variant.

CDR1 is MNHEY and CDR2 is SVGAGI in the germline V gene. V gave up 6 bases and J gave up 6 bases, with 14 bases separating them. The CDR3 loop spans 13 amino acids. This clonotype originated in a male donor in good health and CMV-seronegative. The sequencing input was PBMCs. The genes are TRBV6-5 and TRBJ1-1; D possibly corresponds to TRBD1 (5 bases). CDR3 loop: CASRLLTVSEAFF. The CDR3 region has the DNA TGTGCCAGCAGACTCCTGACAGTATCTGAAGCTTTCTTT.